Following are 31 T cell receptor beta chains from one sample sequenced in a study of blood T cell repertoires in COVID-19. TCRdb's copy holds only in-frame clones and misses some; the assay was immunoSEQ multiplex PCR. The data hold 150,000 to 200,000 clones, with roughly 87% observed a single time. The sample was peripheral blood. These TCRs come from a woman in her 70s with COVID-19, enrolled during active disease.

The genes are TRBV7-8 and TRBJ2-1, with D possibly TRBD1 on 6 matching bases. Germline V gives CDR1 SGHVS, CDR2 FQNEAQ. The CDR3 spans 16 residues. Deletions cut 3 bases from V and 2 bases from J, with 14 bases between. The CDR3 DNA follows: TGTGCCAGCAGCTTTCTCGACAGGCGAACCTACAATGAGCAGTTCTTC. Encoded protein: CASSFLDRRTYNEQFF.

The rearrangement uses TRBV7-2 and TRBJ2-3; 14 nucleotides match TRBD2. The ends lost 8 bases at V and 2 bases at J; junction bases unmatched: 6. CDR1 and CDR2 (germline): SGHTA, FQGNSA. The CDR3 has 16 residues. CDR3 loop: CASVPGLAGATDTQYF. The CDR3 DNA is TGTGCCAGCGTCCCGGGACTAGCGGGAGCCACAGATACGCAGTATTTT.

CDR3: CASSILGRTDENYGYTF. The CDR3 DNA sequence: TGTGCCAGTAGTATATTGGGGAGGACGGATGAGAACTATGGCTACACCTTC. The chain combines TRBV19 with TRBJ1-2; D is unresolved. CDR1 is LNHDA, CDR2 SQIVND, per germline (reference sequence). The germline V and J ends were trimmed by 2 bases and 2 bases, with 18 bases remaining between them. The CDR3 extends over 17 amino acids.

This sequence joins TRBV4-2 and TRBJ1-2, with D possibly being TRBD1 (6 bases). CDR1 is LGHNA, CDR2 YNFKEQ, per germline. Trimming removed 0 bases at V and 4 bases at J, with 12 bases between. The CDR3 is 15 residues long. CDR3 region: CASSQDVGTLYGYTF. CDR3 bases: TGTGCCAGCAGCCAAGATGTCGGGACACTCTATGGCTACACCTTC.

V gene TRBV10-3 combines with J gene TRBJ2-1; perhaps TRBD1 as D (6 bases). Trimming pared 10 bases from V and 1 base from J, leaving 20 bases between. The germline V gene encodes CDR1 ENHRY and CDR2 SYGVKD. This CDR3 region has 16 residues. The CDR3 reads CATQGTTFGSYNEQFF. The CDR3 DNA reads TGTGCCACTCAGGGGACAACCTTCGGGTCCTACAATGAGCAGTTCTTC.

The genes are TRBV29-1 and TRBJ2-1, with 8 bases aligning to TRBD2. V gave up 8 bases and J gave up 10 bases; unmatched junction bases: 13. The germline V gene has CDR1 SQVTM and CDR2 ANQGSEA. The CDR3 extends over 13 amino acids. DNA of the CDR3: TGCAGCCCCCGGTATGGCGCGGGAGGAGAGCAGTTCTTC. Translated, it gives CSPRYGAGGEQFF.

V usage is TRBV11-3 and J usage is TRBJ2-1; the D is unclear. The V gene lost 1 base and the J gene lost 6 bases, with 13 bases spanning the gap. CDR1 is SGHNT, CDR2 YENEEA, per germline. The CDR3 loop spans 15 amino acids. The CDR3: CASSLVPGTGNEQFF. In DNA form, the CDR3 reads TGTGCCAGCAGCTTAGTGCCAGGAACCGGCAATGAGCAGTTCTTC.

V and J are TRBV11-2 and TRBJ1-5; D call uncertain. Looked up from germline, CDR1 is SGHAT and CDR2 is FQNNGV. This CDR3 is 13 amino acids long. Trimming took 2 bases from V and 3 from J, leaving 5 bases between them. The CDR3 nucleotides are TGTGCCAGCAGCTTATATTACAATCAGCCCCAGCATTTT. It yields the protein CASSLYYNQPQHF.

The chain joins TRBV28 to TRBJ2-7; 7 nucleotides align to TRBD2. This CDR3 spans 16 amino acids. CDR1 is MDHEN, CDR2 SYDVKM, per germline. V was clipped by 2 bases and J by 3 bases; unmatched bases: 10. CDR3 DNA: TGTGCCAGCAGTTTAGGTCCCCGGACTAGTGGCTACGAGCAGTACTTC. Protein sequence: CASSLGPRTSGYEQYF.

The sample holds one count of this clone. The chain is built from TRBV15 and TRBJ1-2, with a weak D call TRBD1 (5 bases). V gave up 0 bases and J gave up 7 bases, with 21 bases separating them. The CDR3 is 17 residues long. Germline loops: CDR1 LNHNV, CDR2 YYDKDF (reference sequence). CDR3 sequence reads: CATSRDLVGAGNAGYTF. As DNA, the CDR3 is TGTGCCACCAGCAGAGATTTAGTAGGGGCAGGGAATGCTGGCTACACCTTC.

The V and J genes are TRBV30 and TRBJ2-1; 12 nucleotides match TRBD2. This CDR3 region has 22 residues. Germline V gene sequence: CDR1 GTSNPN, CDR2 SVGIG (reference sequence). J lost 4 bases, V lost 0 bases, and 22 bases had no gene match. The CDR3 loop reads CAWSVRRLAGVGPVPQYNEQFF. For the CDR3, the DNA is TGTGCCTGGAGTGTACGAAGACTAGCGGGAGTCGGTCCAGTGCCCCAATACAATGAGCAGTTCTTC.

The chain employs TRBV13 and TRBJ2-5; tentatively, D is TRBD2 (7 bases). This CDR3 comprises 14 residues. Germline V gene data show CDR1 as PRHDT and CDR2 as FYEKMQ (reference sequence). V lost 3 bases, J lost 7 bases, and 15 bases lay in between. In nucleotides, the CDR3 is TGTGCCAGCAGCTTCGTCCCTGGGGGGGCGACCCAGTACTTC. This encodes CASSFVPGGATQYF.

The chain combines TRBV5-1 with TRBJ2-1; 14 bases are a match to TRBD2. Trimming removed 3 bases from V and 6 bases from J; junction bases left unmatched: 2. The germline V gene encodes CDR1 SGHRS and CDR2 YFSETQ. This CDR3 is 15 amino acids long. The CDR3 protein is CASSSGLAGANEQFF. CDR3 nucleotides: TGCGCCAGCAGCTCGGGACTAGCGGGAGCCAATGAGCAGTTCTTC.

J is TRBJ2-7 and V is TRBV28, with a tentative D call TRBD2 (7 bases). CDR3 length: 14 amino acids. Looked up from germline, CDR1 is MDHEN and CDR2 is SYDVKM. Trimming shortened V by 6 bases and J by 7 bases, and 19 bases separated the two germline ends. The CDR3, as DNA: TGTGCCAGCAGCAACCAAGGGGGGGCAAGGGAGCAGTACTTC. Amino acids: CASSNQGGAREQYF.

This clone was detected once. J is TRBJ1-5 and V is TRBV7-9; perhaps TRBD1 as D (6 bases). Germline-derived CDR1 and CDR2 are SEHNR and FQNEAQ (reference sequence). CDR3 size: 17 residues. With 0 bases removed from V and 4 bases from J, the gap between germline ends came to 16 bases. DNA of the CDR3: TGTGCCAGCAGCTTAGCGAGGGGGGGAGTCGGAAATCAGCCCCAGCATTTT. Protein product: CASSLARGGVGNQPQHF.

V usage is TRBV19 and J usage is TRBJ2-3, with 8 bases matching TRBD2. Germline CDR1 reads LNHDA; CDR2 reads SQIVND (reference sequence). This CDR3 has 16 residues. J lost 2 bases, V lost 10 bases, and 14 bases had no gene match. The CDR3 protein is CATTPRASGYTDTQYF. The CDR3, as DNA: TGTGCCACCACCCCTCGGGCTAGCGGGTACACAGATACGCAGTATTTT.

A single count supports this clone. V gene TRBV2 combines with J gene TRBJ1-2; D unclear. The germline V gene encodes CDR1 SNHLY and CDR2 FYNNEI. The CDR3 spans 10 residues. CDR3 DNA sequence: TGTGCGAGGAGGTCCGAGGGCTACACCTTC. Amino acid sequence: CARRSEGYTF.

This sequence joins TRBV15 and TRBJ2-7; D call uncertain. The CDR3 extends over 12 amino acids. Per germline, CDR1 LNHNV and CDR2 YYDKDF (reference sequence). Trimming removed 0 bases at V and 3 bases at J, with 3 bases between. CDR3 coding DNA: TGTGCCACCAGCAGAGACCGCTACGAGCAGTACTTC. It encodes CATSRDRYEQYF.

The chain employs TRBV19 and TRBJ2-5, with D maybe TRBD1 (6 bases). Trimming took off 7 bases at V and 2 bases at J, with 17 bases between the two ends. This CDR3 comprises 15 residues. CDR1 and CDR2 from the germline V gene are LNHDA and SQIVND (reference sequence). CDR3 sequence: CASKETGGLQETQYF. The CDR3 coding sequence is TGTGCCAGTAAGGAGACAGGCGGGTTACAAGAGACCCAGTACTTC.

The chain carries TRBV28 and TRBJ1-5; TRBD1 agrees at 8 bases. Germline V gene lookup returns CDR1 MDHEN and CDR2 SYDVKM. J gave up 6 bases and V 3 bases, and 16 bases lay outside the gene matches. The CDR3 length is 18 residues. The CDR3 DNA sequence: TGTGCCAGCAGTTTGCCCCGGACAGGGAGAGACCTTACTCAGCCCCAGCATTTT. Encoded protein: CASSLPRTGRDLTQPQHF. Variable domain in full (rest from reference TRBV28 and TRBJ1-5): DVKVTQSSRYLVKRTGEKVFLECVQDMDHENMFWYRQDPGLGLRLIYFSYDVKMKEKGDIPEGYSVSREKKERFSLILESASTNQTSMYLCASSLPRTGRDLTQPQHFGDGTRLSIL.

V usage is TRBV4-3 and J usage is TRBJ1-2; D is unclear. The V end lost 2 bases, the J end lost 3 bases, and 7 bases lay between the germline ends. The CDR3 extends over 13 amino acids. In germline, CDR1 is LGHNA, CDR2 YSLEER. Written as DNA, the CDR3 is TGCGCCAGCAGCCAATACGGGGACTATGGCTACACCTTC. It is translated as CASSQYGDYGYTF.

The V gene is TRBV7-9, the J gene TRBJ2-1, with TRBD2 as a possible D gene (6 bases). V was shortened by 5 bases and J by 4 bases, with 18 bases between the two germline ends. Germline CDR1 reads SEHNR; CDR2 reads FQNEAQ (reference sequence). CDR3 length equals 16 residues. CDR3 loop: CASSNPPGGTYNEQFF. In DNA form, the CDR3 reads TGTGCCAGCAGCAACCCTCCCGGGGGAACTTACAATGAGCAGTTCTTC.

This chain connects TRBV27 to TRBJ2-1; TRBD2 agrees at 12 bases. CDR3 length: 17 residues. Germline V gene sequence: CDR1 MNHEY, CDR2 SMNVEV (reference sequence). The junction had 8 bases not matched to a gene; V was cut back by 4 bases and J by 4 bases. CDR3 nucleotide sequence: TGTGCCAGCAGTTCCCTAATGACTAGCGGGAGTTACAATGAGCAGTTCTTC. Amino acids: CASSSLMTSGSYNEQFF.

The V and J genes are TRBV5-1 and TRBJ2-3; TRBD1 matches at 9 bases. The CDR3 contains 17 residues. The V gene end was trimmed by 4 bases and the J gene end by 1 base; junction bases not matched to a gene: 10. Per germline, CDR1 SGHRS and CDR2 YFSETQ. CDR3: CASSTGGVNVRTDTQYF. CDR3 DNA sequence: TGCGCCAGCAGCACAGGGGGCGTAAACGTTCGCACAGATACGCAGTATTTT.

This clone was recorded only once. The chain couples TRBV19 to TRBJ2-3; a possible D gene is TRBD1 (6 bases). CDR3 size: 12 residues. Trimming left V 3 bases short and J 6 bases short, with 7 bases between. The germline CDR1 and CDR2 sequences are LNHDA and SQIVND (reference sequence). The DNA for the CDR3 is TGTGCCAGTAGTATGCAGGGGGATACGCAGTATTTT. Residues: CASSMQGDTQYF.

CDR3 protein: CASSIFSGRGWAKNIQYF. CDR3 bases: TGTGCCAGTAGTATTTTTAGCGGGAGGGGTTGGGCCAAAAACATTCAGTACTTC. The chain couples TRBV19 to TRBJ2-4, with 11 bases matching TRBD2. V lost 3 bases, J lost 1 base, and 8 bases stayed unmatched. Germline CDR1 reads LNHDA; CDR2 reads SQIVND (reference sequence). This CDR3 comprises 18 residues. The whole variable domain, filled in from reference TRBV19 and TRBJ2-4, reads DGGITQSPKYLFRKEGQNVTLSCEQNLNHDAMYWYRQDPGQGLRLIYYSQIVNDFQKGDIAEGYSVSREKKESFPLTVTSAQKNPTAFYLCASSIFSGRGWAKNIQYFGAGTRLSVL.

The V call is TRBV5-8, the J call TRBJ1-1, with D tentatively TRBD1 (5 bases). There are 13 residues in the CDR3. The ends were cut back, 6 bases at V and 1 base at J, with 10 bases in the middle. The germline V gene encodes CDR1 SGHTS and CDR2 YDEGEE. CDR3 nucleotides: TGTGCCAGCAAACGGACAAAGAACACTGAAGCTTTCTTT. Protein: CASKRTKNTEAFF.

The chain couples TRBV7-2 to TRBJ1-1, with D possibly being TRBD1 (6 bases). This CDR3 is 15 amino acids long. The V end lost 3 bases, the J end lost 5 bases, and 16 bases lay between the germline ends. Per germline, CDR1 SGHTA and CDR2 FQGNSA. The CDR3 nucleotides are TGTGCCAGCAGCTTTAGAGGGGGTAGGGGGACTGAAGCTTTCTTT. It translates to CASSFRGGRGTEAFF.

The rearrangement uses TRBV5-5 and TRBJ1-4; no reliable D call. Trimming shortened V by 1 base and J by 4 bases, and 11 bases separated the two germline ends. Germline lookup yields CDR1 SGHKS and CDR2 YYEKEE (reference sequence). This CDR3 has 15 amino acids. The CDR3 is CASSLSPGYNEKLFF. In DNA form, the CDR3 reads TGTGCCAGCAGCTTGTCCCCAGGTTATAATGAAAAACTGTTTTTT.

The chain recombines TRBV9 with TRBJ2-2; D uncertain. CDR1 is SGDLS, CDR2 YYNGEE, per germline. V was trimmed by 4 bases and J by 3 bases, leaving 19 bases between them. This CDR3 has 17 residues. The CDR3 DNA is TGTGCCAGCAGCCCCCGGAATAGGAGCGTCTACACCGGGGAGCTGTTTTTT. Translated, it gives CASSPRNRSVYTGELFF.

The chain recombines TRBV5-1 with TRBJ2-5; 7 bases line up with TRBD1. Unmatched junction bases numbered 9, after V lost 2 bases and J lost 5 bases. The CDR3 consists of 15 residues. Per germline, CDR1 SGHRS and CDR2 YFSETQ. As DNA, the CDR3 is TGCGCCAGCAGCTTAGGGACAGCGGATCGGGAGACCCAGTACTTC. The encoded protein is CASSLGTADRETQYF.